Below, one T cell receptor beta chain is given with its context. Antigen specificity is unknown. These data come from a study of cytomegalovirus exposure and HLA in healthy donors. Notes on the study in general: Investigators reported approximately 150 TCR beta chains as tied to cytomegalovirus. TCR beta V- and J-gene trimming, according to a later analysis, was linked to a missense DCLRE1C variant.

Germline CDR1 is LNHDA and CDR2 is SQIVND (reference sequence). Trimming took off 7 bases at V and 1 base at J, with 16 bases between the two ends. This CDR3 comprises 15 residues. It was with 60 Vbeta and 13 Jbeta primers that the PCR ran. Assay used: immunoSEQ multiplex PCR; TCRdb lists only in-frame clones, some missing. The sample lists under 60,000 clones, roughly four fifths occurring once. This sequence joins TRBV19 and TRBJ1-1, with D uncertain. The sequence was collected from a man aged 50-59 years in good health and CMV-seronegative. Sequencing input: PBMCs. Written as DNA, the CDR3 is TGTGCCAGTACCCCGGTAGCACTTAGGAACACTGAAGCTTTCTTT. Translated, it gives CASTPVALRNTEAFF.